Here is one TCR beta chain with its context. Its specificity is unknown. This entry belongs to a study of OX40 agonist ivuxolimab in advanced cancers. Study summary: Earlier anti-PD-1, anti-PD-L1 or anti-CTLA-4 therapy was permitted; less than 50% had received some. General study results and limits: The CD4+ and CD8+ T cells in the blood had expanded clonally by week 6 at 0.1 to 3.0 mg/kg.

Profiling relied on immunoSEQ multiplex PCR, and the TCRdb table lists in-frame clones only, not all of them. The sample includes 68,000 or so clones, 70% to 90% of them seen just once. With 6 bases removed from V and 1 base from J, the gap between germline ends came to 4 bases. The CDR3 covers 11 residues. Germline CDR1 reads MGHDK; CDR2 reads SYGVNS. This material consisted of CD4+ or CD8+ T cells sorted from blood, taken in a trial of the OX40 agonist ivuxolimab. The chain combines TRBV25-1 with TRBJ2-7; D gene ambiguous. The sequence derives from an adult with an advanced solid tumor such as melanoma, head and neck, liver or kidney cancer. The CDR3 sequence: CASRTSYEQYF. The CDR3 DNA is TGTGCCAGCAGAACATCCTACGAGCAGTACTTC.